This record concerns one T cell receptor (beta chain) sequence. The germline V gene has CDR1 LGHNT and CDR2 FRNRAP. There are 15 residues in the CDR3. V dropped 1 base and J dropped 7 bases, with 13 bases sitting between them. The data were obtained in a study of CD8+ T cells in alopecia areata. Study at large: The study gave treated patients oral tofacitinib at 5 to 10 mg twice daily.

It was cDNA, reverse transcribed from extracted RNA, that served as the sequencing template. The repertoire was sequenced with immunoSEQ multiplex PCR; TCRdb's copy has only in-frame clones and lacks some. The sample has about 9,700 clones; 55% to 75% are singletons. Patients with alopecia areata provided lesional scalp punch biopsies as well as peripheral blood. The clonotype was recovered from a human donor with alopecia areata. Sequencing input: skin. V is TRBV12-5 and J is TRBJ2-2; TRBD1 is a possible D gene (6 bases). The DNA for the CDR3 is TGTGCTAGTGGTTTGGGCAGGGGATTAGGCGGGGAGCTGTTTTTT. It encodes CASGLGRGLGGELFF.